The entry that follows covers one TCR beta chain sequence. Its antigen is unidentified. Germline V lookup: CDR1 SGHAT, CDR2 FQNNGV. This CDR3 comprises 14 residues. The trim removed 1 base at V and 3 bases at J, leaving 3 bases unmatched. This specimen belongs to a study of neoadjuvant nivolumab and ipilimumab in lung cancer. Study overall: Patients got nivolumab 3 mg/kg on days 1, 15 and 29; combination added ipilimumab 1 mg/kg day 1.

Produced via immunoSEQ multiplex PCR; TCRdb's table is partial and in-frame only. This table holds 40,000 to 60,000 clones, 80% to 90% found once. Overall study results and limits: TCR clonality did not significantly correlate with pathologic tumor regression.

This TCR was recovered from an adult with non-small cell lung cancer. Some clones in this sample may be carry-over from other donors' samples. The chain has TRBV11-2 and TRBJ2-7; TRBD1 aligns across 7 bases. The input for sequencing was blood, taken before neoadjuvant nivolumab, alone or with ipilimumab. The CDR3 DNA is TGTGCCAGCAGCTTAGTCAGGGGGAGCTACGAGCAGTACTTC. Amino acid sequence: CASSLVRGSYEQYF.